The clone carrying this T cell receptor beta chain was detected only a few times. What it binds is unknown. This sample is drawn from a study of human T cells and chemical hapten exposure. The wider study: Weekly scalp doses of diphenylcyclopropenone were given to patients during the approximately 26-week study. Study observations and caveats: Expanded TCR counts at PT1 went up together with patch test score, a positive correlation.

The library labeled individual cDNA molecules by adding unique molecular identifiers to them. TCRdb used MiXCR to reprocess the RACE reads, holding one entry per CDR3 protein. The profile shows about 140,000 distinct CDR3 sequences, approximately 12% of them singletons. Time point given: patch test 2, 6 weeks after DPC sensitization. Treatment in this sample: therapeutic diphenylcyclopropenone sensitization with weekly scalp DPC. Sequencing was performed on whole blood, taken in connection with sensitization to the hapten diphenylcyclopropenone (DPC). The TCR sequence derives from a woman in her fifties or sixties with alopecia areata. Some clones in this sample may be carry-over from other donors' samples.

The CDR3 loop is CASSQGGRIYNEQFF. Here the CDR3 DNA reads TGCGCCAGCAGCCAAGGCGGGAGGATCTACAATGAGCAGTTCTTC. V is TRBV4-1 and J is TRBJ2-1; 8 bases map to TRBD2. Germline CDR1 reads MGHRA; CDR2 reads YSYEKL. Trimming cost V 1 base and J 3 bases; bases outside gene matches: 2. The CDR3 contains 15 residues.